This TCR beta chain was retrieved from a study of shared clonotypes between healthy human individuals. Looking at the study overall: For every donor, three CD4 naive, three CD4 memory, two CD8 naive and one CD8 memory plates were used. Study-level points and caveats: Naive subsets generally exceeded memory subsets in estimated richness.

Details on this clone: What it recognizes is unknown. Germline is not matched at one junction end, which may reflect a read error.

Sequencing used immunoSEQ multiplex PCR; TCRdb keeps in-frame clones, though not all of them. Among more than 2,000,000 clones listed, approximately 93% were seen once. Every one of the donors was a Caucasian adult that lived in Nashville, Tennessee. This sequence was found in a man younger than 35 in good health. Some clones in this sample may be carry-over from other donors' samples. Sequenced input: naive CD4+ T cells from PBMCs. Subset of the sample: CD45RA+ positively selected.

The CDR3 reads CASTLQETQYF. The DNA for the CDR3 is TGTGCCAGCACCTTACAAGAGACCCAGTACTTC. V and J are TRBV11-2 and TRBJ2-5; D unresolved. The CDR3 spans 11 residues. The germline CDR1 and CDR2 sequences are SGHAT and FQNNGV.